This is a list of T cell receptor beta chains from one sample in a study of vaccination and CD4 T cells after COVID-19. TCRdb reprocessed the PCR reads with MiXCR, giving one entry per CDR3 protein. The table has some 25,000 distinct CDR3 sequences, 43% seen once. The antigens for these receptors are not known. The material sequenced was CD4+ T cells from blood, cultured in vitro. The receptor source for this set is a human donor who had recovered from COVID-19. CDR3s include the opening cysteine and the closing phenylalanine or tryptophan. The D gene is left open where the match is weak. Clone size is given for some rows only: seen once, a few or many times, or a class if the clone is expanded.

CDR3aa: CASSYSGREGYTF; CDR3nt: TGTGCCAGCAGTTACTCGGGCAGGGAAGGCTACACCTTC; v_gene: TRBV6-5; abundance: .; j_gene: TRBJ1-2; d_gene: .
CDR3aa: CASSARGGSGAYEQYF; CDR3nt: TGTGCCAGCAGCGCCCGGGGAGGGAGTGGTGCCTACGAGCAGTACTTC; v_gene: TRBV9; abundance: .; j_gene: TRBJ2-7; d_gene: TRBD2
CDR3aa: CASSYGAGGSAYEQYF; CDR3nt: TGTGCCAGCAGTTACGGGGCGGGGGGTTCCGCCTACGAGCAGTACTTC; v_gene: TRBV6-5; abundance: .; j_gene: TRBJ2-7; d_gene: TRBD2
CDR3aa: CAWGSSGGRGQPQHF; CDR3nt: TGTGCCTGGGGTTCCAGCGGCGGGCGTGGGCAGCCCCAGCATTTT; v_gene: TRBV30; abundance: .; j_gene: TRBJ1-5; d_gene: .
CDR3aa: CASSTRGGRNYGYTF; CDR3nt: TGTGCCAGCAGCACAAGGGGGGGTCGGAACTATGGCTACACCTTC; v_gene: TRBV7-8; abundance: .; j_gene: TRBJ1-2; d_gene: .
CDR3aa: CSALAGGSYEQYF; CDR3nt: TGCAGTGCTTTAGCGGGAGGGTCCTACGAGCAGTACTTC; v_gene: TRBV20-1; abundance: .; j_gene: TRBJ2-7; d_gene: TRBD2
CDR3aa: CASSYSNRNYGYTF; CDR3nt: TGTGCCAGCAGTTACTCGAACCGTAACTATGGCTACACCTTC; v_gene: TRBV6-5; abundance: .; j_gene: TRBJ1-2; d_gene: .
CDR3aa: CASSREMGSYEQYF; CDR3nt: TGTGCCAGCAGTCGCGAGATGGGTTCCTACGAGCAGTACTTC; v_gene: TRBV6-1; abundance: .; j_gene: TRBJ2-7; d_gene: .
CDR3aa: CASSLSGDVYEQYF; CDR3nt: TGTGCCAGCAGCTTAAGCGGGGATGTTTACGAGCAGTACTTC; v_gene: TRBV7-8; abundance: .; j_gene: TRBJ2-7; d_gene: TRBD2
CDR3aa: CSAVLGDTIYF; CDR3nt: TGCAGTGCTGTATTGGGTGACACCATATATTTT; v_gene: TRBV20-1; abundance: .; j_gene: TRBJ1-3; d_gene: .
CDR3aa: CAISDLASRAETEAFF; CDR3nt: TGTGCCATCAGTGATCTTGCCAGCAGGGCGGAAACTGAAGCTTTCTTT; v_gene: TRBV10-3; abundance: .; j_gene: TRBJ1-1; d_gene: .
CDR3aa: CATSDPGGIETQYF; CDR3nt: TGTGCCACCAGTGACCCTGGGGGGATAGAGACCCAGTACTTC; v_gene: TRBV24-1; abundance: few; j_gene: TRBJ2-5; d_gene: .
CDR3aa: CASSSTGTAYGYTF; CDR3nt: TGTGCCAGCAGTTCAACCGGGACAGCCTATGGCTACACCTTC; v_gene: TRBV27; abundance: few; j_gene: TRBJ1-2; d_gene: TRBD1
CDR3aa: CASRFKTGRTSGGESSYNEQFF; CDR3nt: TGTGCAAGTCGCTTTAAGACTGGAAGGACTAGCGGGGGGGAGAGCTCCTACAATGAGCAGTTCTTC; v_gene: TRBV12-2; abundance: .; j_gene: TRBJ2-1; d_gene: .
CDR3aa: CSAHKIGTVTPINYEQYF; CDR3nt: TGCAGTGCCCATAAAATCGGGACAGTTACCCCGATAAACTACGAGCAGTACTTC; v_gene: TRBV20-1; abundance: few; j_gene: TRBJ2-7; d_gene: TRBD1
CDR3aa: CASSLARGGWGHEQYF; CDR3nt: TGTGCCAGCAGCTTAGCGAGGGGGGGCTGGGGCCACGAGCAGTACTTC; v_gene: TRBV7-9; abundance: .; j_gene: TRBJ2-7; d_gene: .
CDR3aa: CASSEGLAGYREQFF; CDR3nt: TGCGCCAGCAGCGAGGGACTAGCGGGGTACCGGGAGCAGTTCTTC; v_gene: TRBV10-2; abundance: .; j_gene: TRBJ2-1; d_gene: TRBD2
CDR3aa: CASSSGRNYGYTF; CDR3nt: TGTGCCAGCAGCTCGGGACGTAACTATGGCTACACCTTC; v_gene: TRBV28; abundance: few; j_gene: TRBJ1-2; d_gene: .
CDR3aa: CATPGRPGQIEKGGYTF; CDR3nt: TGTGCCACTCCAGGGCGCCCCGGACAGATTGAAAAGGGTGGCTACACCTTC; v_gene: TRBV28; abundance: .; j_gene: TRBJ1-2; d_gene: .
CDR3aa: CASRAHGGYGYTF; CDR3nt: TGTGCCAGCAGGGCCCACGGGGGATATGGCTACACCTTC; v_gene: TRBV28; abundance: few; j_gene: TRBJ1-2; d_gene: .
CDR3aa: CASSSQGWTEAFF; CDR3nt: TGTGCCAGCAGCTCCCAAGGGTGGACTGAAGCTTTCTTT; v_gene: TRBV7-3; abundance: .; j_gene: TRBJ1-1; d_gene: .
CDR3aa: CASSDNPASTDTQYF; CDR3nt: TGTGCCAGCAGCGATAATCCGGCATCCACAGATACGCAGTATTTT; v_gene: TRBV25-1; abundance: few; j_gene: TRBJ2-3; d_gene: .
CDR3aa: CASSIGQGRYEQYF; CDR3nt: TGTGCCAGCAGCATAGGACAGGGTCGCTACGAGCAGTACTTC; v_gene: TRBV6-1; abundance: few; j_gene: TRBJ2-7; d_gene: TRBD1
CDR3aa: CSATVGPRTSNIQYF; CDR3nt: TGCAGTGCCACCGTTGGGCCCCGGACATCAAACATTCAGTACTTC; v_gene: TRBV20-1; abundance: few; j_gene: TRBJ2-4; d_gene: .
CDR3aa: CASNGGFNEQYF; CDR3nt: TGTGCCAGCAACGGAGGGTTCAACGAGCAGTACTTC; v_gene: TRBV28; abundance: .; j_gene: TRBJ2-7; d_gene: .
CDR3aa: CASSRQGGKSYNEQFF; CDR3nt: TGTGCCAGCAGCCGACAGGGGGGCAAGTCCTACAATGAGCAGTTCTTC; v_gene: TRBV6-1; abundance: .; j_gene: TRBJ2-1; d_gene: TRBD1
CDR3aa: CASSRQDAGLREKLFF; CDR3nt: TGTGCCAGCAGCCGACAAGACGCCGGGTTACGCGAAAAACTGTTTTTT; v_gene: TRBV25-1; abundance: .; j_gene: TRBJ1-4; d_gene: .